This T cell receptor (beta chain) was sequenced for a study of shared clonotypes between healthy human individuals. Clones were read by immunoSEQ multiplex PCR, and TCRdb kept only the in-frame ones, dropping some. The sample carries approximately 2.3 million clones, over 90% recorded once. Per germline, CDR1 LNHNV and CDR2 YYDKDF (reference sequence). The CDR3 has 13 amino acids. The germline V and J ends were trimmed by 7 bases and 0 bases, with 9 bases remaining between them. The chain carries TRBV15 and TRBJ2-5; no definite D call. Material for sequencing was naive CD4+ T cells from PBMCs. Sample subset: CD45RA+ positively selected. The TCR was taken from a man aged 18-30 years in good health. Some clones in this sample may be carry-over from other donors' samples. The CDR3, as DNA: TGTGCCACCACGACGGAGAACCAAGAGACCCAGTACTTC. Translation gives CATTTENQETQYF.